The rows below give T cell receptor beta chains drawn from one sample of a study of cytomegalovirus exposure and HLA in healthy donors. Sequencing was performed with immunoSEQ multiplex PCR; in TCRdb, only in-frame clones are kept and a portion is missing. The data contain about 100,000 clones, around 63% of them singletons. Sequenced: PBMCs. Receptors originate from a human donor in good health. Both conserved end residues are part of each CDR3. D genes are given only for firm matches.

CDR3 | J | V | D
CASSWGQGGSNEQYF | TRBJ2-7 | TRBV6-6 | TRBD1
CASSSLPRGGSLSSPPYNEQFF | TRBJ2-1 | TRBV27 | TRBD2
CASSLDRVGEQFF | TRBJ2-1 | TRBV5-1 | -
CASSPHGKSYNEQFF | TRBJ2-1 | TRBV27 | -
CASSLLAGVVKNIQYF | TRBJ2-4 | TRBV5-6 | TRBD2
CASSPPGTRNTGELFF | TRBJ2-2 | TRBV19 | TRBD2
CASSLTSGTVSRYNEQFF | TRBJ2-1 | TRBV2 | TRBD2
CASSQVVTSGTRYKTQYF | TRBJ2-5 | TRBV4-1 | TRBD2
CASSYLERGLYGYTF | TRBJ1-2 | TRBV6-5 | TRBD1
CASSPRTGNNQPQHF | TRBJ1-5 | TRBV7-8 | -
CASSVQGSSGNTIYF | TRBJ1-3 | TRBV27 | -
CASSLVFAGGSGMTQYF | TRBJ2-5 | TRBV7-6 | -
CASSLGGTGSSYEQYF | TRBJ2-7 | TRBV7-9 | TRBD1
CASSLGAMEETQYF | TRBJ2-5 | TRBV7-7 | -
CASSDCPQGKGTRPRVNTIYF | TRBJ1-3 | TRBV6-4 | -
CASSIRKAGTEAFF | TRBJ1-1 | TRBV6-6 | -
CASSFGLASDTQYF | TRBJ2-3 | TRBV19 | TRBD2
CASSYSTVLSYEQYF | TRBJ2-7 | TRBV6-5 | -
CASGGTGEGDIQYF | TRBJ2-4 | TRBV10-2 | TRBD1
CASSLVGLAASNEQFF | TRBJ2-1 | TRBV19 | TRBD2
CASSLSWGGHTEAFF | TRBJ1-1 | TRBV5-1 | -
CASGGGQGRGYTF | TRBJ1-2 | TRBV6-6 | TRBD1
CSASMSRSSGNTIYF | TRBJ1-3 | TRBV29-1 | -
CASSLGQVNNEQFF | TRBJ2-1 | TRBV13 | -
CASSQEVRGMNTGELFF | TRBJ2-2 | TRBV4-2 | -
CASSAVSRGPNYGYTF | TRBJ1-2 | TRBV6-1 | -
CAEERWGGPSQPQHF | TRBJ1-5 | TRBV14 | -
CASSFSGYQETQYF | TRBJ2-5 | TRBV27 | -
CASSPTGGGTNEKLFF | TRBJ1-4 | TRBV28 | TRBD1
CASRLSDLSYNEQFF | TRBJ2-1 | TRBV19 | -
CASSSRTGGIGEQYF | TRBJ2-7 | TRBV28 | TRBD1
CASSDFNGKVSGEQFF | TRBJ2-1 | TRBV2 | -
CASSHPLRGRASGRAQETQYF | TRBJ2-5 | TRBV4-2 | TRBD2
CASSLARTGVGNEQFF | TRBJ2-1 | TRBV7-6 | -
CASSLAAGEQFF | TRBJ2-1 | TRBV5-1 | -
CACKGGEWYGYTF | TRBJ1-2 | TRBV30 | -
CASSDSSGRATGELFF | TRBJ2-2 | TRBV6-4 | TRBD2
CASSYSGTRYEQYF | TRBJ2-7 | TRBV6-5 | -
CASSPTWGVSDNEQFF | TRBJ2-1 | TRBV27 | -
CASSLVGSSGANVLTF | TRBJ2-6 | TRBV5-1 | -
CASTDYWGVGELFF | TRBJ2-2 | TRBV19 | -
CASSEVTGMGSYEQYF | TRBJ2-7 | TRBV2 | -
CASSHELTSGRETQYF | TRBJ2-5 | TRBV4-1 | TRBD2
CASSTLPGVSPRPLYNEQFF | TRBJ2-1 | TRBV19 | -
CASIRQVVSVLQETQYF | TRBJ2-5 | TRBV2 | -
CSVGLAGETQYF | TRBJ2-5 | TRBV29-1 | TRBD2